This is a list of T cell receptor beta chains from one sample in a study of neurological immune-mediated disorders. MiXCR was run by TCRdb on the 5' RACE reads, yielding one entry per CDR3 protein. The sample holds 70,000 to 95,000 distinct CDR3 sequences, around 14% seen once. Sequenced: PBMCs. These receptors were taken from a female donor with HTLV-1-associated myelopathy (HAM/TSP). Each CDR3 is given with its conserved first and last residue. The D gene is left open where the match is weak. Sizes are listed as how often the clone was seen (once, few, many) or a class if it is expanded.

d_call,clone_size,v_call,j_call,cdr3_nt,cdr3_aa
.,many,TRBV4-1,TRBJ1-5,TGCGCCAGCAGCCAGTACGAGGATGAGTGGGGCAATCAGCCCCAGCATTTT,CASSQYEDEWGNQPQHF
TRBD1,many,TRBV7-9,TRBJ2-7,TGTGCCAGCAGCTTAGAGAAACTAACAGGGGTCCACGAGCAGTACTTC,CASSLEKLTGVHEQYF
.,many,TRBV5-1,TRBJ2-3,TGCGCCATTCAGGACCCCGGGGGAGATACGCAGTATTTT,CAIQDPGGDTQYF
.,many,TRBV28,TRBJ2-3,TGTGCCAGCAGTCCCCATAGCGGAGATACGCAGTATTTT,CASSPHSGDTQYF
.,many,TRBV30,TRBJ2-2,TGTGCCTGGAGTGTACAGTCCACCGGGGAGCTGTTTTTT,CAWSVQSTGELFF
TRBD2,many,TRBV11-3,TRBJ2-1,TGTGCCAGCAGCGTTAGCGGGGGGCGCCCCTACAATGAGCAGTTCTTC,CASSVSGGRPYNEQFF
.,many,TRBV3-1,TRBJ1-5,TGTGCCAGCAGCCAAGATCTATTCCCAGGAGGCACCCAGCCCCAGCATTTT,CASSQDLFPGGTQPQHF
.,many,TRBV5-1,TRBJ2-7,TGCGCCAGCAGCCCCAGGGGGGATACAACCTACGAGCAGTACTTC,CASSPRGDTTYEQYF
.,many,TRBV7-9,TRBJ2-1,TGTGCCAGCAGCTTTGGCGGGGACAATGAGCAGTTCTTC,CASSFGGDNEQFF
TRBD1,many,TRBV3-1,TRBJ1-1,TGTGCCAGCAGCCAGGGGGCACAGGGGGCTACCACTGAAGCTTTCTTT,CASSQGAQGATTEAFF
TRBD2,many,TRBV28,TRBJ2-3,TGTGCCAGCAACGATGCGGGGGGGACAGATACGCAGTATTTT,CASNDAGGTDTQYF
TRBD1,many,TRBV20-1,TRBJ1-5,TGCAGTGCTACCCCAGGGGGGTACAATCAGCCCCAGCATTTT,CSATPGGYNQPQHF
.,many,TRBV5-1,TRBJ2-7,TGCGCCAGCAGCTTAGGTGTTCCCTACGAGCAGTACTTC,CASSLGVPYEQYF
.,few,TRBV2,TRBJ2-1,TGTGCCAGCAGTGGTACCGGGAGCTCCTACAATGAGCAGTTCTTC,CASSGTGSSYNEQFF
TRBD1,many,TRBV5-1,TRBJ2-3,TGCGCCAGCAGCGGAAGGACAGGGTCAGATACGCAGTATTTT,CASSGRTGSDTQYF
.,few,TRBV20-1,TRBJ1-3,TGCAGTGCCAGACGGGGCGCGGGTGCCGCTGGAAACACCATATATTTT,CSARRGAGAAGNTIYF
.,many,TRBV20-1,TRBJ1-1,TGCAGTGCCAAGGCTGGTGGCTCGTACACTGAAGCTTTCTTT,CSAKAGGSYTEAFF
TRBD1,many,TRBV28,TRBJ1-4,TGTGCCAGCAGCCGACAGGGGTATAATGAAAAACTGTTTTTT,CASSRQGYNEKLFF
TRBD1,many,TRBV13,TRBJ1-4,TGTGCCAGCAGCTCCGCTTTCATCCGGGACAGAAGGCTGTTTTTT,CASSSAFIRDRRLFF
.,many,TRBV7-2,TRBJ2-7,TGTGCCAGCAGCTTAGCTTCGGAGGGTAAGAACGAGCAGTACTTC,CASSLASEGKNEQYF
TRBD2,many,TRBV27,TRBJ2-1,TGTGCCAGCAGTATGTCGACTAGCGGGGCCCTCTACAATGAGCAGTTCTTC,CASSMSTSGALYNEQFF
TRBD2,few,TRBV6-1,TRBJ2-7,TGTGCCAGCAGAAGCGGGGCCAACTCCTACGAGCAGTACTTC,CASRSGANSYEQYF
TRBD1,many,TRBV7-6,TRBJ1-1,TGTGCCAGCAGCCGAGGACAGGGTACTGAAGCTTTCTTT,CASSRGQGTEAFF
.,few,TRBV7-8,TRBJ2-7,TGTGCCAGCAGCTTAGGGCAGAACGAGCAGTACTTC,CASSLGQNEQYF
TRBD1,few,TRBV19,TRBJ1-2,TGTGCCAGTAGTTCGACAGGGTTGTATGGCTACACCTTC,CASSSTGLYGYTF
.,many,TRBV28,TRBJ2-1,TGTGCCAGCAGTTTTTTCCAGAACAATGAGCAGTTCTTC,CASSFFQNNEQFF